This TCR beta chain was documented in a study of blood T cell repertoires in COVID-19. For the study at large: Nucleic acid was either cDNA or gDNA, and it came from T cells, B-cell-depleted T cells, or PBMCs.

Clinical histories supplied by participants themselves formed the basis of cohort assignment. Recovered participants had two consecutive negative NP/OP PCR tests, healthcare professional clearance, or symptom resolution. The data were produced by immunoSEQ multiplex PCR, yet TCRdb's version contains in-frame clones alone and is incomplete. The sample carries just over 300,000 clones, approximately 84% recorded once. Germline values: CDR1 SGHVS, CDR2 FQNEAQ. Between the trimmed V and J ends, which lost 5 bases and 2 bases, there was a span of 15 bases. The CDR3 runs 15 residues. This sequence joins TRBV7-8 and TRBJ1-2; no reliable D call. The clonotype comes from a man aged 30-40 years who had recovered from COVID-19. Sequencing input: PBMCs or T cells enriched from blood (not recorded which). The DNA of the CDR3 is TGTGCCAGCAGCAGAGAAGTCGCGGGGAACTATGGCTACACCTTC. It is translated as CASSREVAGNYGYTF.